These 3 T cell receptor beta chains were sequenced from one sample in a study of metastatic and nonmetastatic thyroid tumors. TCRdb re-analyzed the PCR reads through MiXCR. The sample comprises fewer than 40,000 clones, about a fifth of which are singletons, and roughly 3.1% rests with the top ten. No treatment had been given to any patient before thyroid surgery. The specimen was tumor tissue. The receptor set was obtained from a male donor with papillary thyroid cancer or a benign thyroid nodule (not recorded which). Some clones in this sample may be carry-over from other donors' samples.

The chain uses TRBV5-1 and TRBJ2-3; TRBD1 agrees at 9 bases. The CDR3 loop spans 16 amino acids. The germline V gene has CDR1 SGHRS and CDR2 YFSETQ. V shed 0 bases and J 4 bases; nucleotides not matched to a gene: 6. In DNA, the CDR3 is TGCGCCAGCAGCTTGGAACAGGGGGCCAGGGCAGATACGCAGTATTTT. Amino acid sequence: CASSLEQGARADTQYF.

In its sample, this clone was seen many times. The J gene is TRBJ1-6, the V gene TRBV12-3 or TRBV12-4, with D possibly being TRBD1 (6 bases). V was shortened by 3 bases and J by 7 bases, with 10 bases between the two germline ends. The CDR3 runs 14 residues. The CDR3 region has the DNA TGTGCCAGCAGTTTGGCAGGGGAAAATTCACCCCTCCACTTT. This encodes CASSLAGENSPLHF.

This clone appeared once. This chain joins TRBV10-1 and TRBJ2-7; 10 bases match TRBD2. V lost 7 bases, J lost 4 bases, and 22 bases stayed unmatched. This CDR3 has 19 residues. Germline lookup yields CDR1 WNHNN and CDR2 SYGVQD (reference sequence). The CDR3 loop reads CASTLSPSFSGRIRYEQYF. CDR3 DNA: TGCGCCAGCACTCTGTCCCCCTCATTTAGCGGGAGGATCCGATACGAGCAGTACTTC.